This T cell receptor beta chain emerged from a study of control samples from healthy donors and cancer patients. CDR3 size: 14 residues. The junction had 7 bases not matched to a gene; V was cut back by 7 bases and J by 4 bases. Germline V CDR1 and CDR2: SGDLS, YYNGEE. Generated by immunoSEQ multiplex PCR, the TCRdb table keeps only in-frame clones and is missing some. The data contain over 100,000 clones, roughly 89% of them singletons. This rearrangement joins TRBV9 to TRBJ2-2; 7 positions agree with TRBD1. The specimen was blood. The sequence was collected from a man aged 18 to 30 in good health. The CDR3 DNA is TGTGCCAGCGGCTCGACAGGGTTCACCGGGGAGCTGTTTTTT. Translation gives CASGSTGFTGELFF.